Listed below are T cell receptor beta chains from one sample, sequenced in a study of T cell repertoires in cytomegalovirus infection. TCRdb re-derived calls from the reads in MiXCR, one entry per CDR3 protein. The sample shows about 320,000 distinct CDR3 sequences, more than 8% of them seen only once. The specimen was PBMCs. These receptors came from a human donor in good health (CMV status not recorded). Some clones in this sample may be carry-over from other donors' samples. Each CDR3 is given with its conserved first and last residue. The D gene is left open where the match is weak. Clone size is given for some rows only: seen once, a few or many times, or a class if the clone is expanded.

d_call,v_call,j_call,clone_size,cdr3_aa,cdr3_nt
NA,TRBV6-8,TRBJ2-7,NA,CASLRDGAYEQYF,TGTGCCAGTCTCCGGGACGGAGCCTACGAGCAGTACTTC
NA,TRBV6-6,TRBJ2-3,many,CASSLRDSTDTQYF,TGTGCCAGCAGTCTCCGGGACAGCACAGATACGCAGTATTTT
NA,TRBV7-9,TRBJ1-1,many,CASSFAGVDGTAFF,TGTGCCAGCAGCTTCGCAGGGGTAGATGGGACGGCTTTCTTT
TRBD2,TRBV6-5,TRBJ2-5,NA,CASALGRGGGETQYF,TGTGCCAGCGCCCTGGGTCGAGGCGGGGGAGAGACCCAGTACTTC
TRBD2,TRBV28,TRBJ2-5,NA,CASSLPGRKETQYF,TGTGCCAGCAGTTTGCCCGGGAGGAAAGAGACCCAGTACTTC
NA,TRBV7-8,TRBJ2-7,many,CASRRGAGYEQYF,TGTGCCAGCAGGAGGGGAGCAGGTTACGAGCAGTACTTC
NA,TRBV7-2,TRBJ1-2,many,CATHVPGYGYTF,TGTGCCACTCACGTGCCAGGTTATGGCTACACCTTC
TRBD2,TRBV6-1,TRBJ2-3,NA,CASSEKRGHSFTDTQYF,TGTGCCAGCAGTGAAAAGCGGGGGCATTCCTTCACAGATACGCAGTATTTT
NA,TRBV4-3,TRBJ1-2,NA,CASSQVSTTSYYGYTF,TGCGCCAGCAGCCAAGTGTCCACCACAAGCTACTATGGCTACACCTTC
TRBD2,TRBV7-2,TRBJ2-7,few,CASSYGTSGPAYEQYF,TGTGCCAGCAGCTATGGGACTAGCGGACCCGCCTACGAGCAGTACTTC
TRBD1,TRBV20-1,TRBJ2-1,many,CSAAYRGTYNEQFF,TGCAGTGCTGCATACAGGGGGACCTACAATGAGCAGTTCTTC
TRBD1,TRBV15,TRBJ1-6,few,CATSRNRGRMESPLHF,TGTGCCACCAGCCGAAACAGGGGGCGGATGGAGTCACCCCTCCACTTT
NA,TRBV6-2/TRBV6-3,TRBJ1-1,NA,CASRLGGRLLTEAFF,TGTGCCAGCAGGTTGGGGGGGCGCCTTTTAACTGAAGCTTTCTTT
TRBD1,TRBV12-3/TRBV12-4,TRBJ1-1,many,CASSFRGRDTEAFF,TGTGCCAGCAGTTTCAGGGGGAGGGACACTGAAGCTTTCTTT
TRBD1,TRBV7-2,TRBJ2-7,many,CASSVQAGQGVYEQYF,TGTGCCAGCAGCGTTCAGGCGGGACAGGGAGTCTACGAGCAGTACTTC
NA,TRBV28,TRBJ1-1,few,CASNHVMNSEAFF,TGTGCCAGCAACCACGTCATGAACTCTGAAGCTTTCTTT
NA,TRBV7-9,TRBJ2-3,many,CASSPAGLAWGSADTQYF,TGTGCCAGCAGCCCCGCGGGGCTAGCGTGGGGGAGCGCAGATACGCAGTATTTT
TRBD1,TRBV15,TRBJ1-5,few,CATGTGLNQPQHF,TGTGCCACCGGGACAGGCCTCAATCAGCCCCAGCATTTT
NA,TRBV4-2,TRBJ1-2,few,CASSQEWGRYGYTF,TGTGCCAGCAGCCAAGAGTGGGGGAGGTATGGCTACACCTTC
TRBD1,TRBV12-3/TRBV12-4,TRBJ1-4,few,CASSPGQSNEKLFF,TGTGCCAGCAGTCCGGGACAGTCTAATGAAAAACTGTTTTTT
NA,TRBV7-2,TRBJ1-1,many,CASRSTGTLNTEAFF,TGTGCCAGCAGATCGACCGGGACACTGAACACTGAAGCTTTCTTT
NA,TRBV7-2,TRBJ1-5,many,CASSLEQGKGQPQHF,TGTGCCAGCAGCTTAGAGCAGGGTAAAGGTCAGCCCCAGCATTTT
TRBD2,TRBV19,TRBJ2-1,NA,CASTPRGGDEQFF,TGTGCCAGTACCCCTCGGGGAGGGGATGAGCAGTTCTTC
TRBD2,TRBV28,TRBJ2-7,few,CASKAGGPDEQYF,TGTGCCAGCAAGGCGGGAGGGCCAGACGAGCAGTACTTC
NA,TRBV15,TRBJ1-4,many,CATSMGPQGTNEKLFF,TGTGCCACCAGCATGGGACCCCAGGGGACTAATGAAAAACTGTTTTTT
NA,TRBV5-3,TRBJ2-5,few,CASSLNVETQYF,TGTGCCAGCAGCTTGAATGTGGAGACCCAGTACTTC
TRBD1,TRBV7-2,TRBJ1-5,many,CASSPWTGGGQPQHF,TGTGCCAGCAGCCCCTGGACAGGGGGCGGTCAGCCCCAGCATTTT
TRBD2,TRBV11-2,TRBJ2-3,few,CASSQTRTSGGGSTDTQYF,TGTGCCAGCAGCCAGACCAGGACTAGCGGGGGGGGTAGCACAGATACGCAGTATTTT
TRBD1,TRBV7-3,TRBJ2-7,NA,CASSLYAGGQGSYEQYF,TGTGCCAGCAGCTTATACGCCGGCGGACAGGGATCCTACGAGCAGTACTTC
NA,TRBV12-3/TRBV12-4,TRBJ2-3,few,CASSLSTGLTDTQYF,TGTGCCAGCAGTTTATCTACGGGGTTGACAGATACGCAGTATTTT
NA,TRBV7-2,TRBJ2-7,many,CASSLALTEQYF,TGTGCCAGCAGCTTAGCGTTGACTGAGCAGTACTTC
NA,TRBV6-1,TRBJ1-1,many,CASPRGGKETEAFF,TGTGCCAGCCCCCGGGGAGGGAAGGAGACTGAAGCTTTCTTT
NA,TRBV6-1,TRBJ1-3,NA,CASSSPQAPGNTIYF,TGTGCCAGCAGTAGCCCCCAGGCCCCTGGAAACACCATATATTTT
NA,TRBV10-3,TRBJ1-5,NA,CAISESGRGGQPQHF,TGTGCCATCAGTGAGTCTGGCAGGGGCGGTCAGCCCCAGCATTTT
TRBD2,TRBV20-1,TRBJ2-2,many,CSARRVAGGPHTGELFF,TGCAGTGCTAGAAGGGTAGCGGGAGGGCCGCACACCGGGGAGCTGTTTTTT
NA,TRBV19,TRBJ1-6,many,CASSDRYSPLHF,TGTGCCAGTTCCGACCGGTATTCACCCCTCCACTTT
TRBD2,TRBV24-1,TRBJ2-3,many,CATSDRTSGTDTQYF,TGTGCCACCAGTGATCGGACTAGCGGCACAGATACGCAGTATTTT
TRBD2,TRBV6-1,TRBJ2-1,few,CASSLGTSGTWGEQFF,TGTGCCAGCAGTTTAGGGACTAGCGGGACTTGGGGTGAGCAGTTCTTC
TRBD1,TRBV12-3/TRBV12-4,TRBJ1-2,many,CASKSTGPNYGYTF,TGTGCCAGCAAATCGACAGGGCCCAACTATGGCTACACCTTC
NA,TRBV11-2,TRBJ1-1,few,CASSLGEEGTATEAFF,TGTGCCAGCAGCTTAGGGGAGGAGGGGACCGCCACTGAAGCTTTCTTT
NA,TRBV25-1,TRBJ2-7,NA,CASGTPAGSEQYF,TGTGCCAGTGGGACTCCTGCTGGCTCCGAGCAGTACTTC
NA,TRBV6-5,TRBJ2-7,few,CASTPYGASYEQYF,TGTGCCAGCACCCCTTACGGGGCTTCCTACGAGCAGTACTTC
NA,TRBV19,TRBJ2-3,few,CATPQAQTPDTQYF,TGTGCCACTCCTCAGGCGCAGACCCCAGATACGCAGTATTTT
NA,TRBV20-1,TRBJ2-1,few,CSVISVKGSYNEQFF,TGCAGTGTTATCTCCGTCAAGGGATCCTACAATGAGCAGTTCTTC
TRBD2,TRBV7-2,TRBJ2-3,many,CASSYSREGWDTQYF,TGTGCCAGCAGCTACTCACGGGAGGGTTGGGATACGCAGTATTTT
TRBD2,TRBV7-8,TRBJ2-1,many,CASSPGILANTYNEQFF,TGTGCCAGCAGTCCGGGAATACTAGCGAATACCTACAATGAGCAGTTCTTC
TRBD1,TRBV7-2,TRBJ1-5,many,CASSGGQGRNGGNQPQHF,TGTGCCAGCAGCGGGGGACAGGGGAGGAACGGGGGTAATCAGCCCCAGCATTTT
NA,TRBV29-1,TRBJ2-3,many,CSVERTGTQYF,TGCAGCGTTGAACGGACTGGTACGCAGTATTTT
NA,TRBV25-1,TRBJ1-2,many,CASSEYGLQNYGYTF,TGTGCCAGCAGTGAATATGGACTACAGAACTATGGCTACACCTTC
TRBD1,TRBV12-3/TRBV12-4,TRBJ1-2,many,CASRTGNSNYGYTF,TGTGCCAGCAGGACAGGGAACTCTAACTATGGCTACACCTTC
TRBD1,TRBV20-1,TRBJ1-3,NA,CSARSRDRASNSGNTIYF,TGCAGTGCTAGATCCCGGGACAGGGCGTCCAACTCCGGAAACACCATATATTTT
TRBD2,TRBV7-6,TRBJ2-3,many,CASSLYQREGRSDTQYF,TGTGCCAGCAGCTTATACCAGCGGGAGGGCCGGTCGGATACGCAGTATTTT
NA,TRBV6-2/TRBV6-3,TRBJ1-5,few,CASSYSNGRRAGNQPQHF,TGTGCCAGCAGTTACTCGAACGGTCGGAGAGCGGGCAATCAGCCCCAGCATTTT
TRBD2,TRBV7-2,TRBJ2-1,many,CASSLVLAGGGSYNEQFF,TGTGCCAGCAGCTTAGTCCTAGCGGGAGGGGGAAGCTACAATGAGCAGTTCTTC
NA,TRBV6-2/TRBV6-3,TRBJ2-1,many,CASSYVGYSYNEQFF,TGTGCCAGCAGTTACGTTGGTTACTCCTACAATGAGCAGTTCTTC
NA,TRBV4-1,TRBJ2-7,NA,CASSQTQSLSSSYEQYF,TGTGCCAGCAGCCAAACCCAGAGCCTTTCCAGCTCCTACGAGCAGTACTTC
TRBD1,TRBV12-5,TRBJ2-2,NA,CASGPGTGGMTGELFF,TGTGCTAGTGGTCCGGGGACAGGGGGGATGACCGGGGAGCTGTTTTTT